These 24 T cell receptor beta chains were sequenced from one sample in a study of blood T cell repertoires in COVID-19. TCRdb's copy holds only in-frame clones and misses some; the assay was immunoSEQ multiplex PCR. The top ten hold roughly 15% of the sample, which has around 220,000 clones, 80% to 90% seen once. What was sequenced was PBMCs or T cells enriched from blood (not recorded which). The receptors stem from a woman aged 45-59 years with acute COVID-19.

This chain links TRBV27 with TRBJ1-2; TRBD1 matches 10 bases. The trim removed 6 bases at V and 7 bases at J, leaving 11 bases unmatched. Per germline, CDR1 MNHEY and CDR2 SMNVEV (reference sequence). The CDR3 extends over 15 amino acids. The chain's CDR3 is CASSLQTGGIGGYTF. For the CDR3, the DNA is TGTGCCAGCAGCCTGCAGACAGGGGGCATAGGTGGCTACACCTTC.

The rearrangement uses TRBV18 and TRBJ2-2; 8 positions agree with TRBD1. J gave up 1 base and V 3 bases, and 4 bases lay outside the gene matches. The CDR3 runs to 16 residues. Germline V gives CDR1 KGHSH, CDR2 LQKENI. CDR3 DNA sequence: TGTGCCAGCTCACCGAGACAGGGGAAGAACACCGGGGAGCTGTTTTTT. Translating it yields CASSPRQGKNTGELFF.

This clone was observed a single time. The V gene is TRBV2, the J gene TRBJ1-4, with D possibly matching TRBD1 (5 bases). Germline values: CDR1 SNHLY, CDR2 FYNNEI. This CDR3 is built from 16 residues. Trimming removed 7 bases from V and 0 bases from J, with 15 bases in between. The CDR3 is CASTTGHLATNEKLFF. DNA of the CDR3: TGTGCCAGCACTACAGGACACTTGGCAACTAATGAAAAACTGTTTTTT.

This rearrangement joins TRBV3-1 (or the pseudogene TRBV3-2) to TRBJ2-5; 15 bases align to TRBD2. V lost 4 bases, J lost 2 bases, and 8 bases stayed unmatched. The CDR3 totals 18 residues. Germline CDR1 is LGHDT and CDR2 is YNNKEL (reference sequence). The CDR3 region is CASSLGLAGGISQETQYF. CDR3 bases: TGTGCCAGCAGCCTCGGACTAGCGGGAGGGATCTCTCAAGAGACCCAGTACTTC.

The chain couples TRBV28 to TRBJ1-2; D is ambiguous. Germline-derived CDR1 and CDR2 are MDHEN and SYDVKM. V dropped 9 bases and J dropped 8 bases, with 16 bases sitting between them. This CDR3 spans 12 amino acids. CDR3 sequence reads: CASRLFTGGYTF. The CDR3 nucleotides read TGTGCCAGTCGACTCTTCACGGGGGGCTACACCTTC.

CDR3 sequence (DNA): TGTGCCAGCAGCCAAGGAACCCTAGCGGGCTACACAGATACGCAGTATTTT. Its protein is CASSQGTLAGYTDTQYF. The chain employs TRBV3-1 (or the pseudogene TRBV3-2) and TRBJ2-3; 8 bases fit TRBD2. Trimming cost V 1 base and J 2 bases; bases outside gene matches: 8. The CDR3 length is 17 residues. Germline CDR1 and CDR2: LGHDT and YNNKEL (reference sequence).

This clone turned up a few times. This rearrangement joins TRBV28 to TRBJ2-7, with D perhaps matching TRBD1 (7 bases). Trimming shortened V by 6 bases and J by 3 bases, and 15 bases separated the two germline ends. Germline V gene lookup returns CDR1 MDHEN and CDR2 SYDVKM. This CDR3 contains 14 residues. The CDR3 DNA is TGTGCCAGCAGCCCCGGAGGGGGCAACTACGAGCAGTACTTC. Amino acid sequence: CASSPGGGNYEQYF.

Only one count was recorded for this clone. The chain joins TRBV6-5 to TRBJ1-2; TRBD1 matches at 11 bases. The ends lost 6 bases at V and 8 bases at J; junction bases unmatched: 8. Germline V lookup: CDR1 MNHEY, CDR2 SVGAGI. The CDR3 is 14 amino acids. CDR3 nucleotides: TGTGCCAGCAGGCTCGCGGACAGGGGGCCAGGCTACACCTTC. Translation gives CASRLADRGPGYTF.

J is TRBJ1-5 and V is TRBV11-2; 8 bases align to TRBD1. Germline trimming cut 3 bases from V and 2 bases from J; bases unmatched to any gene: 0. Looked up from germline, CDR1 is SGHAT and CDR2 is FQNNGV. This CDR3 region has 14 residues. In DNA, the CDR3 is TGTGCCAGCAGCTTGACAGGGGGCAATCAGCCCCAGCATTTT. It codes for CASSLTGGNQPQHF. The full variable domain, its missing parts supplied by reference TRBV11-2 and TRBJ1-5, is EAGVAQSPRYKIIEKRQSVAFWCNPISGHATLYWYQQILGQGPKLLIQFQNNGVVDDSQLPKDRFSAERLKGVDSTLKIQPAKLEDSAVYLCASSLTGGNQPQHFGDGTRLSIL.

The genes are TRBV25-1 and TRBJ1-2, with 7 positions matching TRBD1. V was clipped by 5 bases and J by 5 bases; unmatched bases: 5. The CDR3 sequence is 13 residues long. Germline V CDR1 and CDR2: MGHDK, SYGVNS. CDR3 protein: CASSTAGGYGYTF. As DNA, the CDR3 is TGTGCCAGCAGTACCGCAGGGGGGTATGGCTACACCTTC.

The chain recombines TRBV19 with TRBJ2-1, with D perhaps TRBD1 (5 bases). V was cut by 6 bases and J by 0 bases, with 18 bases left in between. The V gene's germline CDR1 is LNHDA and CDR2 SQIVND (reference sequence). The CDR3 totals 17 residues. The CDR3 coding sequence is TGTGCCAGTAGAGGCAGGGTCCCCCCCAGCTCCTACAATGAGCAGTTCTTC. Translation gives CASRGRVPPSSYNEQFF.

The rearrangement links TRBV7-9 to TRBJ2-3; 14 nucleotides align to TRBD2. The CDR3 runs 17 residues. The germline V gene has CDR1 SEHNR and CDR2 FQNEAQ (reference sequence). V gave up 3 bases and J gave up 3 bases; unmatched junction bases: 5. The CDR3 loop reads CASSFGTSGSRTDTQYF. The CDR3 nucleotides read TGTGCCAGCAGCTTTGGGACTAGCGGGAGTAGGACAGATACGCAGTATTTT.

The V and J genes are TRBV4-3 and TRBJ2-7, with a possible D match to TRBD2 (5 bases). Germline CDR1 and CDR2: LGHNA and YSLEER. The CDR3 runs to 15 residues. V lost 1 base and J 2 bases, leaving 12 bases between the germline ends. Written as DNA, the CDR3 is TGCGCCAGCAGCCAAGTTTGGAGGTCCCCCTACGAGCAGTACTTC. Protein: CASSQVWRSPYEQYF.

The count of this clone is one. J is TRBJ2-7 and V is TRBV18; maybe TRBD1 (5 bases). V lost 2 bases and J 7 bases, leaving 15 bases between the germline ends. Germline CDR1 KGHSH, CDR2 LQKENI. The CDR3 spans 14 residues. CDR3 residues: CASSPGTGTTEQYF. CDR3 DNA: TGTGCCAGCTCACCAGGCACAGGCACTACGGAGCAGTACTTC.

The CDR3, as DNA: TGTGCCAGCAGTGAACCTAGCGGGAACATTCAGTACTTC. Residues: CASSEPSGNIQYF. The rearrangement links TRBV6-1 to TRBJ2-4; TRBD2 matches at 8 bases. The germline V gene encodes CDR1 MNHNS and CDR2 SASEGT. V gave up 2 bases and J gave up 7 bases; unmatched junction bases: 1. CDR3 length: 13 residues.

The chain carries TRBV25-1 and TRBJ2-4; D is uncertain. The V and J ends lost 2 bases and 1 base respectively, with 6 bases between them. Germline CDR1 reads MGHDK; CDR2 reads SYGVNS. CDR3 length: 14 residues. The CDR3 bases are TGTGCCAGCAGTGAACCCGGGGCCAAAAACATTCAGTACTTC. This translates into CASSEPGAKNIQYF.

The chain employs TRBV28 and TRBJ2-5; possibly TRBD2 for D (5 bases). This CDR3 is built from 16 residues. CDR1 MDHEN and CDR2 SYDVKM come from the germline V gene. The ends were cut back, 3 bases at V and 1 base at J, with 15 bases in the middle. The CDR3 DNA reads TGTGCCAGCAGTTTCTGGGGAGCGGACCCCCAAGAGACCCAGTACTTC. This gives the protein CASSFWGADPQETQYF.

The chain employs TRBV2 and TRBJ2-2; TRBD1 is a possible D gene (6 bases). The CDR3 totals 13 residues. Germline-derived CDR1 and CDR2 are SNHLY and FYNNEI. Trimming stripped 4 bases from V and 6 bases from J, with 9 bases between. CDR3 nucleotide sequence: TGTGCCAGCAGTGTCAGGGGTTCCGGGGAGCTGTTTTTT. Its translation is CASSVRGSGELFF.

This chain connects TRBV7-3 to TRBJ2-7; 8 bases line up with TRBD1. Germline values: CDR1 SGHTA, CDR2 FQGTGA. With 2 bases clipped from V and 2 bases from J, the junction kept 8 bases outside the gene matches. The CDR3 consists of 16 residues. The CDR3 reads CASSLSSGTGAYEQYF. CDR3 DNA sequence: TGTGCCAGCAGCTTATCCTCCGGGACAGGTGCCTACGAGCAGTACTTC.

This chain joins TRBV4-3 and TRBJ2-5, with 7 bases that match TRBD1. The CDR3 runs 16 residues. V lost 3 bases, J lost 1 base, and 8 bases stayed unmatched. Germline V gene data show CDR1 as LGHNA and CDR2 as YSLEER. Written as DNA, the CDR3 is TGCGCCAGCAGCCAGAACCCGGGACAGCTCCAAGAGACCCAGTACTTC. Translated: CASSQNPGQLQETQYF.

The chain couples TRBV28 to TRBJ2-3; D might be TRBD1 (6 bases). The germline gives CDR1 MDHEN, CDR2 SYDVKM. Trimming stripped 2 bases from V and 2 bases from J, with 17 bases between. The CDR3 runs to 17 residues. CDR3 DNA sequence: TGTGCCAGCAGTTTACCCGGACGGGCAGGGGCCACAGATACGCAGTATTTT. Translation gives CASSLPGRAGATDTQYF. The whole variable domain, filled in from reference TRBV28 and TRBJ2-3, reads DVKVTQSSRYLVKRTGEKVFLECVQDMDHENMFWYRQDPGLGLRLIYFSYDVKMKEKGDIPEGYSVSREKKERFSLILESASTNQTSMYLCASSLPGRAGATDTQYFGPGTRLTVL.

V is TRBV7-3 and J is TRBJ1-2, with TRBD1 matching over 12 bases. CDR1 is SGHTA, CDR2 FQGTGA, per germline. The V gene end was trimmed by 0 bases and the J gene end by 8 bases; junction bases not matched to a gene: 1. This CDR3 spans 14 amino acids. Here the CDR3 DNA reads TGTGCCAGCAGCTTAACGGGACAGGGGGCCGGCTACACCTTC. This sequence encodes CASSLTGQGAGYTF.

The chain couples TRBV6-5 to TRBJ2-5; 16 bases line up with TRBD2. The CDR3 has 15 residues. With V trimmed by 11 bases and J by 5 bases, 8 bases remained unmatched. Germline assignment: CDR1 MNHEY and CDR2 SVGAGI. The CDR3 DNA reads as TGTGCCTCAAGGGGACTAGCGGGAGGGGCGGAGACCCAGTACTTC. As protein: CASRGLAGGAETQYF.

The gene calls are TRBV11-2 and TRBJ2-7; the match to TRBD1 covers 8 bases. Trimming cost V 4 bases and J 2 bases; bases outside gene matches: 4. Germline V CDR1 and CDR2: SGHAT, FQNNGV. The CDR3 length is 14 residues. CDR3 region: CASSSADRAYEQYF. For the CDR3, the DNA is TGTGCCAGCAGCTCGGCGGACAGGGCCTACGAGCAGTACTTC.